Following are 16 T cell receptor beta chains from one sample sequenced in a study of T cell repertoires in cytomegalovirus infection. TCRdb ran MiXCR on the reads and lists one entry per CDR3 protein. The sample yields 250,000 or so distinct CDR3 sequences, 9% to 15% seen once. The sample was PBMCs. The source is a human donor in good health (CMV status not recorded). Some clones in this sample may be carry-over from other donors' samples.

There are a few counts of this clonotype. The rearrangement links TRBV5-1 to TRBJ2-2; D possibly uses TRBD1 or TRBD2 (5 bases each). Germline V gene lookup returns CDR1 SGHRS and CDR2 YFSETQ. Trimming cost V 1 base and J 0 bases, with 10 bases left between them. CDR3 length: 16 residues. The CDR3 region is CASSLRGVSNTGELFF. The CDR3 nucleotides read TGCGCCAGCAGCTTGAGAGGGGTTTCGAACACCGGGGAGCTGTTTTTT.

V is TRBV20-1 and J is TRBJ2-7; D call uncertain. The V end was cut by 6 bases, the J end by 2 bases, with 17 bases between. This CDR3 is built from 14 residues. Germline V gene data show CDR1 as DFQATT and CDR2 as SNEGSKA (reference sequence). This CDR3 is CSALAVRGAYEQYF. The CDR3, as DNA: TGCAGTGCCCTCGCGGTACGAGGCGCCTACGAGCAGTACTTC.

The rearrangement joins TRBV29-1 to TRBJ2-3, with 9 bases identical to TRBD1. This CDR3 is built from 13 residues. Unmatched junction bases numbered 6, after V lost 6 bases and J lost 5 bases. Germline V gene data show CDR1 as SQVTM and CDR2 as ANQGSEA. The CDR3, as DNA: TGCAGCGTCCAGACAGGGGGGCAAGATACGCAGTATTTT. Its protein is CSVQTGGQDTQYF.

V gene TRBV11-3 combines with J gene TRBJ2-5; no definite D call. The CDR3 totals 13 residues. CDR1 SGHNT and CDR2 YENEEA come from the germline V gene. Deletions cut 0 bases from V and 4 bases from J, with 6 bases between. CDR3: CASSLDLGETQYF. CDR3 nucleotide sequence: TGTGCCAGCAGCTTAGATCTCGGAGAGACCCAGTACTTC.

J is TRBJ2-5 and V is TRBV18, with D tentatively TRBD2 (6 bases). Trimming pared 6 bases from V and 5 bases from J, leaving 13 bases between. Germline V gives CDR1 KGHSH, CDR2 LQKENI. This CDR3 spans 13 amino acids. CDR3 protein: CASSRNREETQYF. The CDR3 DNA reads as TGTGCCAGCTCCCGGAATCGGGAGGAGACCCAGTACTTC. Based on the CDR3 plus reference TRBV18 and TRBJ2-5, the full variable domain is NAGVMQNPRHLVRRRGQEARLRCSPMKGHSHVYWYRQLPEEGLKFMVYLQKENIIDESGMPKERFSAEFPKEGPSILRIQQVVRGDSAAYFCASSRNREETQYFGPGTRLLVL.

This clonotype has a handful of counts. This rearrangement joins TRBV25-1 to TRBJ2-1; 9 nucleotides agree with TRBD1. Germline V gene lookup returns CDR1 MGHDK and CDR2 SYGVNS. This CDR3 spans 13 amino acids. The V gene end was trimmed by 7 bases and the J gene end by 4 bases; junction bases not matched to a gene: 2. The CDR3 is CASTGTGYNEQFF. Here the CDR3 DNA reads TGTGCCAGCACGGGGACAGGGTACAATGAGCAGTTCTTC. Full variable domain (outside the CDR3, taken from reference TRBV25-1 and TRBJ2-1): EADIYQTPRYLVIGTGKKITLECSQTMGHDKMYWYQQDPGMELHLIHYSYGVNSTEKGDLSSESTVSRIRTEHFPLTLESARPSHTSQYLCASTGTGYNEQFFGPGTRLTVL.

This clonotype was counted ten times or more. The chain has TRBV6-2 or TRBV6-3 and TRBJ2-1, with TRBD2 identical over 8 bases. CDR1 is MNHEY, CDR2 SVGEGT, per germline. V was pared by 7 bases and J by 5 bases, with 10 bases of the junction left unmatched. The CDR3 runs to 15 residues. The CDR3, as DNA: TGTGCCAGCATCCGGGATCGGGGGGGAAACAATGAGCAGTTCTTC. It specifies CASIRDRGGNNEQFF.

This clonotype came up a few times. This chain connects TRBV29-1 to TRBJ2-1; TRBD1 is a possible D gene (6 bases). The V gene's germline CDR1 is SQVTM and CDR2 ANQGSEA. This CDR3 spans 14 amino acids. V lost 8 bases, J lost 4 bases, and 18 bases lay in between. Here the CDR3 DNA reads TGCAGCCTCACTCGGGCAGGGGTTTACAATGAGCAGTTCTTC. Protein: CSLTRAGVYNEQFF.

Many counts were recorded for this clonotype. The chain joins TRBV7-2 to TRBJ2-3, with 10 nucleotides matching TRBD2. Germline V gives CDR1 SGHTA, CDR2 FQGNSA. This CDR3 has 15 amino acids. V lost 3 bases to trimming and J lost 5 bases; unmatched junction nucleotides: 5. The CDR3 region has the DNA TGTGCCAGCAGCTTCACTAGCGGGGTCAAAGATACGCAGTATTTT. It specifies CASSFTSGVKDTQYF.

This clonotype appeared many times. The rearrangement links TRBV7-2 to TRBJ2-4, with 9 bases fitting TRBD1. Trimming at V came to 2 bases and at J to 8 bases, leaving 4 bases not matched to a gene. Germline values: CDR1 SGHTA, CDR2 FQGNSA. The CDR3 has 14 residues. The CDR3 is CASSLRQGVDIQYF. Here the CDR3 DNA reads TGTGCCAGCAGCTTAAGACAGGGGGTTGACATTCAGTACTTC.

This chain connects TRBV6-5 to TRBJ2-7; 8 bases line up with TRBD2. Germline V CDR1 and CDR2: MNHEY, SVGAGI. J lost 3 bases, V lost 10 bases, and 8 bases had no gene match. This CDR3 is 13 amino acids long. CDR3 amino acids: CATRREGLYEQYF. The DNA for the CDR3 is TGTGCCACTCGTCGGGAGGGCCTCTACGAGCAGTACTTC.

This clonotype was detected many times. The chain recombines TRBV7-9 with TRBJ1-4; 10 positions match TRBD1. V lost 0 bases and J lost 0; bases outside the gene matches: 7. CDR1 and CDR2 from the germline V gene are SEHNR and FQNEAQ (reference sequence). The CDR3 consists of 19 residues. In nucleotides, the CDR3 is TGTGCCAGCAGCTTAGCGGACAGGGGGAGAGGCTCAACTAATGAAAAACTGTTTTTT. It is translated as CASSLADRGRGSTNEKLFF.

This clonotype was counted ten times or more. The chain's CDR3 is CASTSGTFTDTQYF. The CDR3 DNA follows: TGTGCCAGCACCTCCGGGACCTTCACAGATACGCAGTATTTT. This chain links TRBV7-2 with TRBJ2-3; perhaps D is TRBD1 or TRBD2 (5 bases each). Trimming took off 7 bases at V and 2 bases at J, with 13 bases between the two ends. The CDR3 covers 14 residues. Germline CDR1 is SGHTA and CDR2 is FQGNSA.

There are a few counts of this clonotype. The rearrangement uses TRBV29-1 and TRBJ2-7, with D perhaps assigned TRBD1 or TRBD2 (5 bases each). Trimming removed 0 bases from V and 0 bases from J, with 9 bases in between. The CDR3 sequence is 14 residues long. Germline CDR1 reads SQVTM; CDR2 reads ANQGSEA. In DNA, the CDR3 is TGCAGCGTTGAAGAGGGGGTAGCCTCCTACGAGCAGTACTTC. This gives the protein CSVEEGVASYEQYF.

In its sample, this clonotype was seen many times. The genes are TRBV19 and TRBJ2-1, with 11 nucleotides matching TRBD1. This CDR3 contains 14 residues. From germline, CDR1 is LNHDA and CDR2 SQIVND (reference sequence). V shed 6 bases, J shed 9 bases, and the junction held 7 bases outside the gene matches. CDR3 DNA sequence: TGTGCCAGTAGAGACGGACAGGGGGCGTCTGAGCAGTTCTTC. This sequence encodes CASRDGQGASEQFF.

There are many counts of this clonotype. V is TRBV28 and J is TRBJ1-1; 7 bases fit TRBD1. Germline lookup yields CDR1 MDHEN and CDR2 SYDVKM. V gave up 2 bases and J gave up 0 bases; unmatched junction bases: 6. CDR3 length equals 16 residues. This chain's CDR3 is CASSLRDSLMNTEAFF. The CDR3 nucleotides are TGTGCCAGCAGTTTAAGGGACAGCCTTATGAACACTGAAGCTTTCTTT.